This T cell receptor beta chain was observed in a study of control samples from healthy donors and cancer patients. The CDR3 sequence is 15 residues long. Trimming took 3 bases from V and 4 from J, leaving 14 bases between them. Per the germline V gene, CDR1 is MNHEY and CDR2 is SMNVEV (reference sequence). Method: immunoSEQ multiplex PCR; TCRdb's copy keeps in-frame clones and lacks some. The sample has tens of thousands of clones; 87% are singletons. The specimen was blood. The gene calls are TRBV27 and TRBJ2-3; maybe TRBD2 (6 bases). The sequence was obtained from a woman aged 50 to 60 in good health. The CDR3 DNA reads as TGTGCCAGCAGTTTGGGGCGACTAGGCCCAGATACGCAGTATTTT. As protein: CASSLGRLGPDTQYF.